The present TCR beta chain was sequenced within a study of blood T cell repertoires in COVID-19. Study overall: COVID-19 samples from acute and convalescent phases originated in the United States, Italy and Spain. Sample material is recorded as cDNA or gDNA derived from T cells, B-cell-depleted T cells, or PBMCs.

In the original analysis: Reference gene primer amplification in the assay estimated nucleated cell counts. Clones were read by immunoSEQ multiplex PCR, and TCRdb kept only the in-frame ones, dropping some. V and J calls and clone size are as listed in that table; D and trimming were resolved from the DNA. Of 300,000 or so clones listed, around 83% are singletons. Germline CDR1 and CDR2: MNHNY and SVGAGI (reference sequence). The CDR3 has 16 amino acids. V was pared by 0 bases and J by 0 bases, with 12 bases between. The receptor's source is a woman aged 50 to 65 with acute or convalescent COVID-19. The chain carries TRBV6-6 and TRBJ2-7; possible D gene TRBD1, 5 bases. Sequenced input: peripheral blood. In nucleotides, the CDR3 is TGTGCCAGCAGTTACTCGCAGGGAAAGAGCTCCTACGAGCAGTACTTC. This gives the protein CASSYSQGKSSYEQYF.